This T cell receptor (beta chain) was captured in a study of blood T cell repertoires in COVID-19. Study context: Both acute and convalescent COVID-19 samples were obtained from the United States, Italy and Spain.

In the authors' methods: Reference gene primer amplification gave nucleated cell count estimates. Repertoires were generated with immunoSEQ multiplex PCR, while TCRdb's copy carries only in-frame clones and drops some. D and trimming were read from the DNA, whereas the V and J calls and clone size are those reported in that table. The sample has some 120,000 clones; approximately 68% are singletons. This TCR was recovered from a woman aged 70-85 years with acute or convalescent COVID-19. Sequencing used peripheral blood.

CDR3: CASTGQGAYEQYF. CDR3 DNA: TGTGCCAGCACCGGACAGGGGGCCTACGAGCAGTACTTC. The genes are TRBV19 and TRBJ2-7, with 10 bases that match TRBD1. The CDR3 consists of 13 residues. V shed 9 bases, J shed 2 bases, and the junction held 4 bases outside the gene matches. CDR1 and CDR2 (germline): LNHDA, SQIVND (reference sequence).